These T cell receptor beta chains were read from a single sample in a study of CD8 T cells in Susac syndrome. TCRdb ran MiXCR on the immunoSEQ multiplex PCR reads and lists one entry per CDR3 protein. Of roughly 140,000 distinct CDR3 sequences detected, 95% to 96% appear once; the ten largest clones hold roughly 0.15%. Sequenced material: CD8+ T cells from PBMCs. The receptors were gathered from a human donor with multiple sclerosis. Both conserved end residues are part of each CDR3. D genes are given only for firm matches. Clone size, where shown, is once, few, many, or a class for clones that have expanded.

TRBJ2-1 | NA | TRBV7-2 | TRBD2 | TGTGCCAGCAGCTCCCCGGCTAGCGGGGGGCCAAGAGGTGAGCAGTTCTTC | CASSSPASGGPRGEQFF
TRBJ1-2 | NA | TRBV12-3/TRBV12-4 | NA | TGTGCCAGCAGCATCCCGGGAAGGCAGCACTATGGCTACACCTTC | CASSIPGRQHYGYTF
TRBJ1-2 | once | TRBV28 | NA | TGTGCCAGCAGTTCCGTCGAAGGTTGGAACTATGGCTACACCTTC | CASSSVEGWNYGYTF
TRBJ1-2 | NA | TRBV27 | NA | TGTGCCAGTATTGTATACTGGGGTGCCAGGCATGGCTACACCTTC | CASIVYWGARHGYTF
TRBJ1-2 | NA | TRBV5-1 | NA | TGCGCCAGCAGCTTGGATCGGGTGCGGACAGTCAACTATGGCTACACCTTC | CASSLDRVRTVNYGYTF
TRBJ2-1 | NA | TRBV30 | TRBD1 | TGTGCCTGGGACAGGGGAGTGTGGAATGAGCAGTTCTTC | CAWDRGVWNEQFF
TRBJ2-1 | NA | TRBV5-1 | NA | TGCGCCAGCAGCTTGGAGAGGGAGTACAATGAGCAGTTCTTC | CASSLEREYNEQFF
TRBJ2-5 | once | TRBV12-5 | NA | TGTGCTAGTCGCCGGGGCGAAGCAGAGACCCAGTACTTC | CASRRGEAETQYF
TRBJ2-5 | NA | TRBV3-1 | NA | TGTGCCAGCAGCCTAGGACGGAAGGCCCAAGAGACCCAGTACTTC | CASSLGRKAQETQYF
TRBJ2-5 | NA | TRBV28 | TRBD1 | TGTGCCAGCAGTATTGACAGGGGGCTTCAAGAGACCCAGTACTTC | CASSIDRGLQETQYF
TRBJ2-1 | NA | TRBV19 | NA | TGTGCCAGTAGTTTTTCGTATGAGCAGTTCTTC | CASSFSYEQFF
TRBJ1-1 | NA | TRBV12-3/TRBV12-4 | NA | TGTGCCAGCAGTAAACCCGGGATCCACACTGAAGCTTTCTTT | CASSKPGIHTEAFF
TRBJ2-1 | NA | TRBV7-2 | NA | TGTGCCAGCAGCTTAGAACGGAACAATGAGCAGTTCTTC | CASSLERNNEQFF
TRBJ2-7 | NA | TRBV9 | NA | TGTGCCAGCAGCGTAGACGCTCTAGGTACCTACGAGCAGTACTTC | CASSVDALGTYEQYF
TRBJ1-2 | NA | TRBV19 | NA | TGTGCCAGTAGTATTGAGGTAGGGCAGCTATCATCGGTTGGCTACACCTTC | CASSIEVGQLSSVGYTF
TRBJ2-1 | NA | TRBV13 | NA | TGTGCCAGCAGCCATCCCAGCCAAAGCACCTACAATGAGCAGTTCTTC | CASSHPSQSTYNEQFF
TRBJ1-2 | NA | TRBV7-9 | NA | TGTGCCAGCAGCCCCGGGACCCGAGGCTACACCTTC | CASSPGTRGYTF
TRBJ1-4 | NA | TRBV5-1 | NA | TGCGCCAGCAGTCTACGGAGAGCTAATGAAAAACTGTTTTTT | CASSLRRANEKLFF
TRBJ2-3 | NA | TRBV27 | NA | TGTGCCAGCAGTTTGACAGGCGGGGATACGCAGTATTTT | CASSLTGGDTQYF
TRBJ2-7 | NA | TRBV25-1 | TRBD1 | TGTGCCAGCAGTGAATGGGACAGAAAGTCCTACGAGCAGTACTTC | CASSEWDRKSYEQYF
TRBJ1-5 | NA | TRBV19 | NA | TGTGCCAGTAGTCAAAGTAGCAATCAGCCCCAGCATTTT | CASSQSSNQPQHF
TRBJ2-1 | NA | TRBV4-1 | NA | TGCGCCAGCAGCCAAGCTAATGAGCAGTTCTTC | CASSQANEQFF
TRBJ1-5 | NA | TRBV9 | TRBD1 | TGTGCCAGCAGCGTAGGCGGGGACAGTAATCAGCCCCAGCATTTT | CASSVGGDSNQPQHF
TRBJ1-1 | NA | TRBV5-4 | TRBD1 | TGTGCCAGCAGCTGGGAACAGGGGGAAGCTTTCTTT | CASSWEQGEAFF
TRBJ1-1 | NA | TRBV5-4 | NA | TGTGCCAGCAGCCCGGCCGGGACGGCGAACACTGAAGCTTTCTTT | CASSPAGTANTEAFF